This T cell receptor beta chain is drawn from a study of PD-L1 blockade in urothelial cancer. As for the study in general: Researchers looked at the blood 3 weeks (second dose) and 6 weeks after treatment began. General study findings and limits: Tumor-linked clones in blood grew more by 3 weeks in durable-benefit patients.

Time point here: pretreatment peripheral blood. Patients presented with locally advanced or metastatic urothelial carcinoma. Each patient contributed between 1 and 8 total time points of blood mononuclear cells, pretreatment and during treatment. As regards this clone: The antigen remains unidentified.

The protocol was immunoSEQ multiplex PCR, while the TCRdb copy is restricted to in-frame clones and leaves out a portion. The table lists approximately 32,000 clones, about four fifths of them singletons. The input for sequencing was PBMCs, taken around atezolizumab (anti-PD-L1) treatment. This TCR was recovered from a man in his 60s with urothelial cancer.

This chain's CDR3 is CASQEGGWGSADTQYF. CDR3 nucleotides: TGTGCCAGCCAGGAGGGGGGGTGGGGTTCGGCAGATACGCAGTATTTT. The V and J genes are TRBV2 and TRBJ2-3, with D possibly TRBD2 on 7 matching bases. This CDR3 spans 16 amino acids. Germline-derived CDR1 and CDR2 are SNHLY and FYNNEI. V was pared by 8 bases and J by 4 bases, with 22 bases between.